There are a few counts of the clone carrying this TCR beta chain. The target antigen is unknown. The CDR3 spans 15 residues. CDR1 is MNHNS and CDR2 is SASEGT in the germline V gene. The V and J ends lost 6 bases and 3 bases, in that order; junction bases with no gene match: 9. Healthy Caucasian donors formed the entire cohort. The sample comes from a study of identical twins. Template switching added a universal primer site, and cDNA bore unique molecular identifiers. Via MiXCR, TCRdb re-called the 5' RACE reads, giving one row per CDR3 protein. The data hold 1.5 million to 2 million distinct CDR3 sequences, with about 32% observed a single time. Study-level results: The presence of invariant MAIT and iNKT cells could partly confound analyses of zero-insertion sequences. For cord blood, abundant beta clonotypes had fewer insertions, unlike memory repertoires, which showed none.

The chain is built from TRBV6-1 and TRBJ2-7; 9 positions agree with TRBD1. This clonotype was sampled from a newborn girl in good health. Sequenced sample: cord blood. The CDR3 sequence: CASRPRDRVGYEQYF. CDR3 DNA: TGTGCCAGCAGACCCCGGGACAGGGTTGGCTACGAGCAGTACTTC.